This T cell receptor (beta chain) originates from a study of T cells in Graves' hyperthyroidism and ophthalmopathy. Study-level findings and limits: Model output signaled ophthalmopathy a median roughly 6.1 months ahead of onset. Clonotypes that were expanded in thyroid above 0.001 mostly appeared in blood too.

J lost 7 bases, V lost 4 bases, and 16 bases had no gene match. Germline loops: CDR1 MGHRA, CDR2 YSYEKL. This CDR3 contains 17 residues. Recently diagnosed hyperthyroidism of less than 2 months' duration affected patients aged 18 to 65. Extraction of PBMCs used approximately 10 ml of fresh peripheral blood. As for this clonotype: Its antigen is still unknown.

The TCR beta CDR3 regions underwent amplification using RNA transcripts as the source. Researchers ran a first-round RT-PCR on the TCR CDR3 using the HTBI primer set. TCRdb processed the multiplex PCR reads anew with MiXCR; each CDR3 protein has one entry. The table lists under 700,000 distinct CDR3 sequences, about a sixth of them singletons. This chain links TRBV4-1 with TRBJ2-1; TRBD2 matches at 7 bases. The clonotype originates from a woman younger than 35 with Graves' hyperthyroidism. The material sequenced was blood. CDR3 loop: CASSRQLGREVENEQFF. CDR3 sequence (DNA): TGCGCCAGCAGCCGACAACTAGGACGGGAGGTGGAAAATGAGCAGTTCTTC.